This T cell receptor (beta chain) comes out of a study of cytomegalovirus exposure and HLA in healthy donors. On this clone itself: Its target is unknown.

General study results and limits: Cytomegalovirus status was reportedly diagnosed by the classifier with high sensitivity and specificity. A later analysis by the authors found several of the most significant clusters apparently linked to common viral pathogens. Most of the TCR beta V segments (in an earlier analysis) were productive either about 87% or about 30% of the time. Most CMV-associated TCR beta chains were later found to appear HLA-restricted.

In the PCR, 60 Vbeta and 13 Jbeta primers were used. Clones were read by immunoSEQ multiplex PCR, and TCRdb kept only the in-frame ones, dropping some. Here the sample spans just over 150,000 clones, 70% to 85% being singletons. The V gene's germline CDR1 is MNHEY and CDR2 SMNVEV (reference sequence). The CDR3 extends over 17 amino acids. J gave up 1 base and V 5 bases, and 8 bases lay outside the gene matches. The sample taken for sequencing was PBMCs. The chain couples TRBV27 to TRBJ2-3, with TRBD1 matching 11 bases. The sequence derives from a woman aged 45-65 years in good health and CMV-seropositive. The CDR3 nucleotides are TGTGCCAGCAGTCTACCCCGGGACAGGGGGGGCACAGATACGCAGTATTTT. Translating gives CASSLPRDRGGTDTQYF.